The subject of this entry is one T cell receptor beta chain. The data belong to a study of T cell responses to AZD1222 COVID-19 vaccine. Some clones are missing from TCRdb's copy, which holds only in-frame ones; the method was immunoSEQ multiplex PCR. The sample carries some 140,000 clones, roughly 80% recorded once. Germline CDR1 is MGHRA and CDR2 is YSYEKL. Trimming removed 4 bases at V and 0 bases at J, with 18 bases between. The CDR3 sequence is 17 residues long. Sample: peripheral blood, taken on day 0 of AZD1222 vaccination. This clonotype was obtained from an adult in good health. The rearrangement links TRBV4-1 to TRBJ2-5; D not certain. The CDR3 protein is CASSPYSGLRYQETQYF. In DNA form, the CDR3 reads TGCGCCAGCAGCCCCTACTCGGGCCTACGGTACCAAGAGACCCAGTACTTC.